The TCR beta chain described here comes from a study of cytomegalovirus exposure and HLA in healthy donors. Study-wide results and limits: In a later analysis, across HLA loci, associated TCR counts were highest for DRB1, lowest for HLA-C.

For this clone: Its target is unknown.

The CDR3 runs 18 residues. Germline CDR1 and CDR2: MNHEY and SMNVEV (reference sequence). Trimming cost V 2 bases and J 5 bases, with 21 bases left between them. The primer mix had 60 Vbeta and 13 Jbeta primers. Method: immunoSEQ multiplex PCR; TCRdb's copy keeps in-frame clones and lacks some. The table shows about 150,000 clones, with approximately 81% occurring only once. This receptor was identified in a man younger than 30 in good health and CMV-seronegative. The chain is built from TRBV27 and TRBJ1-4; TRBD1 might be the D (5 bases). Sequencing input: PBMCs. CDR3 protein: CASSLRGQGYNPNEKLFF. CDR3 DNA: TGTGCCAGCAGTTTACGCGGACAAGGGTATAACCCGAATGAAAAACTGTTTTTT.